This entry concerns a single T cell receptor (beta chain). Its antigen is still unknown. The data were taken from a study of cytomegalovirus exposure and HLA in healthy donors. Study overall: Researchers found that approximately 80% of under 450 genotyped donors fell within the Caucasian-associated ancestry cluster.

PCR was performed using 60 Vbeta and 13 Jbeta primers. Data came from immunoSEQ multiplex PCR; TCRdb stores just in-frame clones and leaves some out. The table lists fewer than 200,000 clones, roughly 80% of them singletons. The CDR3 length is 15 residues. Germline V CDR1 and CDR2: SEHNR, FQNEAQ (reference sequence). With 5 bases clipped from V and 3 bases from J, the junction kept 5 bases outside the gene matches. Broader study findings: In a later analysis, at a false discovery rate of 0.05, under 20,000 TCR beta sequences were associated with HLA alleles.

The source material was PBMCs. The chain has TRBV7-9 and TRBJ2-2; 8 nucleotides agree with TRBD2. The TCR originated in a woman under 30 in good health and CMV-seronegative. As DNA, the CDR3 is TGTGCCAGCAGCGCCAGCGGGAGAGACACCGGGGAGCTGTTTTTT. Translating gives CASSASGRDTGELFF.